The sequence of this TCR beta chain was determined in a study of cytomegalovirus exposure and HLA in healthy donors. Primers for the PCR totalled 60 Vbeta and 13 Jbeta. As handled by the study authors: Roughly 10 million shared chains were among the 60 million to 80 million unique TCR beta chains that a later analysis counted. The method was immunoSEQ multiplex PCR; TCRdb's version includes in-frame clones alone and lacks a portion of them. V, J and clone size derive from that table, while D and trimming were established from the DNA sequence. The sample has roughly 130,000 clones, 6.5% to 9.5% seen once; the top ten hold about 5.5%. This clone was counted between two and nine times. No antigen is known for it. General study findings and limits: Most TCR sequences proved rare, with some public TCRs found in many donors.

Germline V lookup: CDR1 SEHNR, CDR2 FQNEAQ (reference sequence). V was cut by 5 bases and J by 1 base, with 8 bases left in between. CDR3 length: 13 amino acids. The TCR originated in a man in his forties or fifties in good health and CMV-seronegative. The sample taken for sequencing was PBMCs. The V and J genes are TRBV7-9 and TRBJ1-1; no clear D. In DNA form, the CDR3 reads TGTGCCAGCAGCAAACTCGCGAACACTGAAGCTTTCTTT. Its protein is CASSKLANTEAFF.